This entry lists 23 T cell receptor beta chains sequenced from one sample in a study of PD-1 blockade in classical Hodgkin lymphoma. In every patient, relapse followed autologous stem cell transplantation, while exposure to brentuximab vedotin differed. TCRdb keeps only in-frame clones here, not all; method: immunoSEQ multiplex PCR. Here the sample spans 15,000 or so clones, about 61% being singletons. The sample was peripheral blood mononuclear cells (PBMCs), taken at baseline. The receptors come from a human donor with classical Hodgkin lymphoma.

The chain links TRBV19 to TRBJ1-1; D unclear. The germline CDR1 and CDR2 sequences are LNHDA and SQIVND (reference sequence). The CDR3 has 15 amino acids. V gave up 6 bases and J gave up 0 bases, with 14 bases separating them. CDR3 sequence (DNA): TGTGCCAGTAGCCCCTCGGGAAGGATGAACACTGAAGCTTTCTTT. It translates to CASSPSGRMNTEAFF. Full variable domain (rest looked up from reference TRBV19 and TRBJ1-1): DGGITQSPKYLFRKEGQNVTLSCEQNLNHDAMYWYRQDPGQGLRLIYYSQIVNDFQKGDIAEGYSVSREKKESFPLTVTSAQKNPTAFYLCASSPSGRMNTEAFFGQGTRLTVV.

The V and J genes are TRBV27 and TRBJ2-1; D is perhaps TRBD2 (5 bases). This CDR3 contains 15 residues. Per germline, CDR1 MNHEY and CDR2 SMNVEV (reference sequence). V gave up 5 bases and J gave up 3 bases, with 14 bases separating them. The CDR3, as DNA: TGTGCCAGCAGTGATTCCGGGGATGGCTACAATGAGCAGTTCTTC. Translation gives CASSDSGDGYNEQFF.

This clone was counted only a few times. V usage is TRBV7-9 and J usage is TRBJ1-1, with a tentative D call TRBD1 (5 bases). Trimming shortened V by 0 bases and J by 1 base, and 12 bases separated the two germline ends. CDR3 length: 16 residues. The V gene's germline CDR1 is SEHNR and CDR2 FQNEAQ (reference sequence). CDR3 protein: CASSLAHGQGNTEAFF. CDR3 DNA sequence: TGTGCCAGCAGCTTAGCGCATGGGCAGGGGAACACTGAAGCTTTCTTT.

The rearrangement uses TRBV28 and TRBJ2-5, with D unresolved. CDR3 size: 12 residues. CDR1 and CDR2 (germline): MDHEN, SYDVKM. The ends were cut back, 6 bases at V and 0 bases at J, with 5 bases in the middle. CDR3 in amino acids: CASRKNQETQYF. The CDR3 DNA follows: TGTGCCAGCAGAAAGAACCAAGAGACCCAGTACTTC.

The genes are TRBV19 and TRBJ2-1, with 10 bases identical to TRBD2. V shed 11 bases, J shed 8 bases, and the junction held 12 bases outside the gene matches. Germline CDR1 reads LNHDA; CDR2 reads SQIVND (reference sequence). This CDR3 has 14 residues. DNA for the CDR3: TGTGCCTCTGAGAGCGGGAGGGCCGGGGATGAGCAGTTCTTC. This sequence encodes CASESGRAGDEQFF.

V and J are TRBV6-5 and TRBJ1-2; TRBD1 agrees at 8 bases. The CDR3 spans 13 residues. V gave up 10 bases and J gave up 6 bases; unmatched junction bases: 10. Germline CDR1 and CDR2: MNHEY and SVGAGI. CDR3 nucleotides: TGTGCCATCCGGACAGGGAGGGTAGATGGCTACACCTTC. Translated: CAIRTGRVDGYTF.

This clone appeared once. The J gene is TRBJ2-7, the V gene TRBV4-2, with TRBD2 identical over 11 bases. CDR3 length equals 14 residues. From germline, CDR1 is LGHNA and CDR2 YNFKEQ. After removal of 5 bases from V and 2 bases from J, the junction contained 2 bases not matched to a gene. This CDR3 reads CASSKGLAAYEQYF. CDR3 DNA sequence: TGTGCCAGCAGCAAGGGACTAGCGGCCTACGAGCAGTACTTC.

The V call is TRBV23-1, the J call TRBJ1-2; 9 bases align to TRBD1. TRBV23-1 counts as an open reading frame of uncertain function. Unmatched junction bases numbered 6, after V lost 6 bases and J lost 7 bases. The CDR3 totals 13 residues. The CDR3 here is CASRGQGRSGYTF. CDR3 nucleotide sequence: TGCGCCAGCAGGGGACAGGGACGTTCTGGCTACACCTTC.

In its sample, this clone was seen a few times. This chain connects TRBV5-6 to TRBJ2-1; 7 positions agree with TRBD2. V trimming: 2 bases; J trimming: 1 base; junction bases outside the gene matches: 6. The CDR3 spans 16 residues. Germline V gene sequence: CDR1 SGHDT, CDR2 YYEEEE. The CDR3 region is CASSFLAEASYNEQFF. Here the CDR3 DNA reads TGTGCCAGCAGCTTCCTAGCGGAAGCTTCCTACAATGAGCAGTTCTTC.

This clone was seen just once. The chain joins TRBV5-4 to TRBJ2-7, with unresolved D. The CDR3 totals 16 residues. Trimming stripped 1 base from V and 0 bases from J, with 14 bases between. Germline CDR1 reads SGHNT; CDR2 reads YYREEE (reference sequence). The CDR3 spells CASSLSGSEFSYEQYF. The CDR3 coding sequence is TGTGCCAGCAGCTTGTCCGGGTCAGAGTTCTCCTACGAGCAGTACTTC.

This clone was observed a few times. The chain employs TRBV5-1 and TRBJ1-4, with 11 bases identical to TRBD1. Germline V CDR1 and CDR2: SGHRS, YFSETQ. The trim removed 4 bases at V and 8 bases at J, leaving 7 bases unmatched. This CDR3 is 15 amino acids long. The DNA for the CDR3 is TGCGCCAGCAGCGTTGGGACAGGGGGTGTGGAAAAACTGTTTTTT. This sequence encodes CASSVGTGGVEKLFF. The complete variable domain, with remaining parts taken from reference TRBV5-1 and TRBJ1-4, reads KAGVTQTPRYLIKTRGQQVTLSCSPISGHRSVSWYQQTPGQGLQFLFEYFSETQRNKGNFPGRFSGRQFSNSRSEMNVSTLELGDSALYLCASSVGTGGVEKLFFGSGTQLSVL.

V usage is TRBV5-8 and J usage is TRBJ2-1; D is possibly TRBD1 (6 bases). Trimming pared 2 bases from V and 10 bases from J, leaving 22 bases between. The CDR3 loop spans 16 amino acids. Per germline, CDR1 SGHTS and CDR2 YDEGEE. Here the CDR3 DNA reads TGTGCCAGCAGCTTATTCTCCGGAACAGGGAGTGCCGAGCAGTTCTTC. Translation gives CASSLFSGTGSAEQFF.

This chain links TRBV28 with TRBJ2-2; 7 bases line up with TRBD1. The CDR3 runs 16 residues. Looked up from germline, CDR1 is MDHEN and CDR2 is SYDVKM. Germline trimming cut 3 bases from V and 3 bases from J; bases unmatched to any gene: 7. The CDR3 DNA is TGTGCCAGCAGTTTGGTGACAGGGTTCGACACCGGGGAGCTGTTTTTT. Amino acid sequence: CASSLVTGFDTGELFF.

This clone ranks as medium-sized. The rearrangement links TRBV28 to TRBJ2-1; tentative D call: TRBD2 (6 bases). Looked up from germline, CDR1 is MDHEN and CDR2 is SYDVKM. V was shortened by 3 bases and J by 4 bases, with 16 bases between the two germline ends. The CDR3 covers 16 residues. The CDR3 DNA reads TGTGCCAGCAGTTTCGGGGGTCGGGACTGGTACAATGAGCAGTTCTTC. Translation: CASSFGGRDWYNEQFF.

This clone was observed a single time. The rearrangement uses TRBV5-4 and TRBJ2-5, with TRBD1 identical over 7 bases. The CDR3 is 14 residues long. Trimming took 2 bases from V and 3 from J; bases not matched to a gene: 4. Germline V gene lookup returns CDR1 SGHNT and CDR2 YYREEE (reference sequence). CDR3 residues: CASSLGDREETQYF. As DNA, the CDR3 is TGTGCCAGCAGCTTAGGTGACAGGGAAGAGACCCAGTACTTC.

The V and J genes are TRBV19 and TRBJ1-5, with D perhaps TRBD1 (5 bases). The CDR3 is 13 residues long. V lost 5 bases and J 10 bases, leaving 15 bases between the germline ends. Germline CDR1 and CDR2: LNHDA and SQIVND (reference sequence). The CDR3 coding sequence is TGTGCCAGTAGTGCTTTAAATAGGGGTCCCCAGCATTTT. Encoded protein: CASSALNRGPQHF.

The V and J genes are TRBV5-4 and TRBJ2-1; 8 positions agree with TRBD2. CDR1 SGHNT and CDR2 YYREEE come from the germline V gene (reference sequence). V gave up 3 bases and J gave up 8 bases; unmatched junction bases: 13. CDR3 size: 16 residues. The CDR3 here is CASSSHLSGGPYEQFF. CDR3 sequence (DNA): TGTGCCAGCAGCTCGCATCTATCGGGAGGGCCATATGAGCAGTTCTTC. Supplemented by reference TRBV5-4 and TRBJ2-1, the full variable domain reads ETGVTQSPTHLIKTRGQQVTLRCSSQSGHNTVSWYQQALGQGPQFIFQYYREEENGRGNFPPRFSGLQFPNYSSELNVNALELDDSALYLCASSSHLSGGPYEQFFGPGTRLTVL.

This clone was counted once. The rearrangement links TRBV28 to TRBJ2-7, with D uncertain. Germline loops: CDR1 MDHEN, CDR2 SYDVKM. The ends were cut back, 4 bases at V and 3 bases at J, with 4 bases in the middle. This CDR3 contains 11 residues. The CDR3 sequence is CASSYSYEQYF. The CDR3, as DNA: TGTGCCAGCAGTTACAGCTACGAGCAGTACTTC. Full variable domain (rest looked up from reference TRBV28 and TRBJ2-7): DVKVTQSSRYLVKRTGEKVFLECVQDMDHENMFWYRQDPGLGLRLIYFSYDVKMKEKGDIPEGYSVSREKKERFSLILESASTNQTSMYLCASSYSYEQYFGPGTRLTVT.

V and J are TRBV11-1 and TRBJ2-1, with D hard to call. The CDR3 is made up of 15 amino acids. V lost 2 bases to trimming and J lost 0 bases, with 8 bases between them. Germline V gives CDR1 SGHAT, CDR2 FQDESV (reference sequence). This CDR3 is CASSLKLNSYNEQFF. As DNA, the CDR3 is TGTGCCAGCAGCTTAAAACTCAACTCCTACAATGAGCAGTTCTTC.

CDR3 sequence reads: CSGSFDTEAFF. In DNA, the CDR3 is TGCAGCGGTTCATTTGACACTGAAGCTTTCTTT. The chain has TRBV29-1 and TRBJ1-1; D not resolved. Germline loops: CDR1 SQVTM, CDR2 ANQGSEA. V was trimmed by 7 bases and J by 3 bases, leaving 9 bases between them. This CDR3 spans 11 amino acids.

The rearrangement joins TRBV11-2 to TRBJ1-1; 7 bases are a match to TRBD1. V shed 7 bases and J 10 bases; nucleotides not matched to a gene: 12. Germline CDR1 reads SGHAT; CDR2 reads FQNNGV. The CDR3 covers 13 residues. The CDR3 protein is CASTSDRESRAFF. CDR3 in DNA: TGTGCCAGCACCTCAGACAGGGAGAGTCGAGCTTTCTTT.

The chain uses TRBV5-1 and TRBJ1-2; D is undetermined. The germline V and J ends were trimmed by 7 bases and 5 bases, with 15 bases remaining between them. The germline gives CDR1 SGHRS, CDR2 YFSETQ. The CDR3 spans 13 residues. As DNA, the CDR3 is TGCGCCAGCGGCGACGAGGACTCGTATGGCTACACCTTC. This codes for CASGDEDSYGYTF.

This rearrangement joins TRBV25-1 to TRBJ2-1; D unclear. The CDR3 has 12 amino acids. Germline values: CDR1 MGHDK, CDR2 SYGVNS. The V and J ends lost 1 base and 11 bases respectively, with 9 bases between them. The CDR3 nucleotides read TGTGCCAGCAGTGAATTAGGGTCGAAGCAGTTCTTC. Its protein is CASSELGSKQFF.